One and the same sample provided the 13 T cell receptor beta chains below, sequenced in a study of response to subunit inactivated influenza vaccine. TCRdb re-called the RT-PCR reads with MiXCR, one entry per CDR3 protein. The repertoire includes approximately 310,000 distinct CDR3 sequences, 21% of them detected once, and about 10% sits in the top ten. The material was PBMCs from blood, obtained about 20 months after vaccination. These receptors originate from a man aged 45-69 years who received an inactivated influenza vaccine.

This clonotype was counted at least ten times. The chain couples TRBV7-2 to TRBJ2-7; D is uncertain. The CDR3 has 14 residues. Trimming left V 5 bases short and J 5 bases short, with 16 bases between. The germline gives CDR1 SGHTA, CDR2 FQGNSA. CDR3 sequence (DNA): TGTGCCAGCAGCCCCGACGGCTATCGGGACGAGCAGTACTTC. Translated, it gives CASSPDGYRDEQYF.

This clonotype has just a few counts. The chain uses TRBV6-6 and TRBJ1-1; no firm D call. The CDR3 sequence is 13 residues long. CDR1 MNHNY and CDR2 SVGAGI come from the germline V gene (reference sequence). The germline V and J ends were trimmed by 4 bases and 3 bases, with 9 bases remaining between them. The CDR3 nucleotides read TGTGCCAGCAGTTGGAAGGTGGACACTGAAGCTTTCTTT. It yields the protein CASSWKVDTEAFF.

V gene TRBV3-1 combines with J gene TRBJ2-1; TRBD2 aligns across 11 bases. Trimming took 2 bases from V and 6 from J; bases not matched to a gene: 6. Germline loops: CDR1 LGHDT, CDR2 YNNKEL (reference sequence). The CDR3 contains 16 residues. The DNA of the CDR3 is TGTGCCAGCAGCCAACCGGGACTAGCGGCAAGCAATGAGCAGTTCTTC. Translated: CASSQPGLAASNEQFF.

The chain combines TRBV12-3 or TRBV12-4 with TRBJ2-5; D tentatively reads TRBD1 or TRBD2 (5 bases each). Trimming stripped 6 bases from V and 2 bases from J, with 13 bases between. CDR3 length equals 14 residues. In DNA form, the CDR3 reads TGTGCCAGCAGCAAACCGGGGCCTCAAGAGACCCAGTACTTC. Translation: CASSKPGPQETQYF.

The chain carries TRBV2 and TRBJ2-1; D possibly corresponds to TRBD2 (5 bases). The ends were cut back, 6 bases at V and 9 bases at J, with 18 bases in the middle. CDR1 and CDR2 (germline): SNHLY, FYNNEI. The CDR3 is made up of 14 amino acids. CDR3 sequence: CASRAEDVVIEQFF. As DNA, the CDR3 is TGTGCCAGCAGAGCGGAAGATGTGGTTATTGAGCAGTTCTTC.

The V call is TRBV7-2, the J call TRBJ1-3; no clear D gene. This CDR3 is 13 amino acids long. V was cut by 6 bases and J by 0 bases, with 6 bases left in between. Germline V gives CDR1 SGHTA, CDR2 FQGNSA. The CDR3 DNA reads TGTGCCAGCAGGACCGCCTCTGGAAACACCATATATTTT. Amino acids: CASRTASGNTIYF.

The V and J genes are TRBV7-2 and TRBJ2-3; D remains unclear. The ends were cut back, 5 bases at V and 1 base at J, with 10 bases in the middle. CDR1 and CDR2 from the germline V gene are SGHTA and FQGNSA. The CDR3 is made up of 14 amino acids. The CDR3 DNA follows: TGTGCCAGCAGCCTAATCGTGGGCACAGATACGCAGTATTTT. As protein: CASSLIVGTDTQYF.

The chain couples TRBV20-1 to TRBJ1-1; the D gene is possibly TRBD1 (6 bases). The CDR3 length is 15 residues. Trimming removed 0 bases from V and 4 bases from J, with 15 bases in between. Germline CDR1 and CDR2: DFQATT and SNEGSKA (reference sequence). The DNA for the CDR3 is TGCAGTGCTAGAGATCGGAGGACAGTCGGCACTGAAGCTTTCTTT. Encoded protein: CSARDRRTVGTEAFF.

This clonotype came up a few times. The chain has TRBV5-1 and TRBJ2-2; 7 bases fit TRBD2. This CDR3 has 14 amino acids. Germline-derived CDR1 and CDR2 are SGHRS and YFSETQ. The V segment lost 4 bases and the J segment 2 bases; nucleotides outside the gene matches: 2. CDR3 region: CASSAGVNTGELFF. Here the CDR3 DNA reads TGCGCCAGCAGCGCGGGGGTAAACACCGGGGAGCTGTTTTTT.

This chain links TRBV19 with TRBJ1-2; maybe TRBD1 (5 bases). CDR3 length equals 11 residues. CDR1 is LNHDA and CDR2 is SQIVND in the germline V gene (reference sequence). V was cut by 4 bases and J by 9 bases, with 9 bases left in between. The DNA for the CDR3 is TGTGCCAGTAGTAACAGGTTTCGCTACACCTTC. Amino acids: CASSNRFRYTF. Full variable domain (rest looked up from reference TRBV19 and TRBJ1-2): DGGITQSPKYLFRKEGQNVTLSCEQNLNHDAMYWYRQDPGQGLRLIYYSQIVNDFQKGDIAEGYSVSREKKESFPLTVTSAQKNPTAFYLCASSNRFRYTFGSGTRLTVV.

This sequence joins TRBV3-1 and TRBJ2-1, with D uncertain. The V gene lost 5 bases and the J gene lost 0 bases, with 14 bases spanning the gap. The germline V gene has CDR1 LGHDT and CDR2 YNNKEL (reference sequence). This CDR3 region has 16 residues. The CDR3 DNA reads TGTGCCAGCAGCGCCCGCCTTAGGGACTCCTACAATGAGCAGTTCTTC. The encoded protein is CASSARLRDSYNEQFF.

The rearrangement uses TRBV14 and TRBJ2-5, with 7 bases that match TRBD2. The CDR3 extends over 17 amino acids. With 3 bases clipped from V and 2 bases from J, the junction kept 12 bases outside the gene matches. CDR1 and CDR2 (germline): SGHDN, FVKESK. The CDR3 loop is CASSHPSTLASQETQYF. In DNA form, the CDR3 reads TGTGCCAGCAGCCATCCCTCCACACTAGCGAGTCAAGAGACCCAGTACTTC.

This clonotype has just a few counts. V gene TRBV12-3 or TRBV12-4 combines with J gene TRBJ1-2; no definite D call. There are 13 residues in the CDR3. V gave up 3 bases and J gave up 13 bases, with 18 bases separating them. CDR3 in amino acids: CASSFRGQSGSTF. The CDR3 bases are TGTGCCAGCAGTTTCCGGGGTCAGAGTGGGTCCACCTTC.